What follows are 19 T cell receptor beta chains derived from one specimen sequenced in a study of T cell responses to AZD1222 COVID-19 vaccine. Clones were read by immunoSEQ multiplex PCR, and TCRdb kept only the in-frame ones, dropping some. The data hold some 130,000 clones, with 85% to 90% observed a single time. The sequencing here drew on peripheral blood, taken on day 0 of AZD1222 vaccination. These receptors were taken from an adult in good health.

The chain uses TRBV7-9 and TRBJ2-1; 12 positions agree with TRBD2. Trimming removed 5 bases from V and 10 bases from J; junction bases left unmatched: 9. Germline lookup yields CDR1 SEHNR and CDR2 FQNEAQ (reference sequence). The length of the CDR3 is 15 residues. CDR3 DNA sequence: TGTGCCAGCAGCACCCGGACTAGCGGGGTAGGGGAGCAGTTCTTC. Amino acid sequence: CASSTRTSGVGEQFF.

The chain joins TRBV3-1 (or the pseudogene TRBV3-2) to TRBJ2-3, with 9 bases aligning to TRBD1. The CDR3 contains 17 residues. Germline loops: CDR1 LGHDT, CDR2 YNNKEL (reference sequence). V lost 4 bases and J lost 4; bases outside the gene matches: 12. CDR3 DNA sequence: TGTGCCAGCAGCCTTACTGGGACAGGGTTTTATGCAGATACGCAGTATTTT. Translation gives CASSLTGTGFYADTQYF.

The chain recombines TRBV18 with TRBJ1-1; TRBD1 agrees at 8 bases. This CDR3 comprises 15 residues. V trimming: 4 bases; J trimming: 1 base; junction bases outside the gene matches: 5. Germline CDR1 reads KGHSH; CDR2 reads LQKENI. Written as DNA, the CDR3 is TGTGCCAGCTCACTACTGGGACAGGAGAACACTGAAGCTTTCTTT. Amino acids: CASSLLGQENTEAFF.

The chain combines TRBV28 with TRBJ1-6, with 7 bases identical to TRBD1. J gave up 5 bases and V 7 bases, and 5 bases lay outside the gene matches. The CDR3 sequence is 14 residues long. Germline lookup yields CDR1 MDHEN and CDR2 SYDVKM. CDR3 bases: TGTGCCAGCATCCATGGGACAGATAATTCACCCCTCCACTTT. Translation: CASIHGTDNSPLHF.

The CDR3 DNA reads as TGTGCCAGTAGTCCGGAGTATGAGATCTCCTACGAGCAGTACTTC. This gives the protein CASSPEYEISYEQYF. The chain joins TRBV19 to TRBJ2-7; no definite D call. Trimming shortened V by 5 bases and J by 0 bases, and 14 bases separated the two germline ends. The CDR3 contains 15 residues. Germline CDR1 is LNHDA and CDR2 is SQIVND (reference sequence).

V usage is TRBV20-1 and J usage is TRBJ1-1, with 7 bases that match TRBD1. Trimming took 7 bases from V and 4 from J; bases not matched to a gene: 3. The germline V gene has CDR1 DFQATT and CDR2 SNEGSKA (reference sequence). This CDR3 is 11 amino acids long. CDR3 coding DNA: TGCAGTGGCAGGGGGATCACTGAAGCTTTCTTT. Translated, it gives CSGRGITEAFF.

The chain recombines TRBV5-5 with TRBJ1-2, with D tentatively TRBD1 (5 bases). This CDR3 contains 13 residues. The V end lost 3 bases, the J end lost 4 bases, and 10 bases lay between the germline ends. Germline loops: CDR1 SGHKS, CDR2 YYEKEE (reference sequence). The CDR3 nucleotides read TGTGCCAGCAGCTCCGGGACCCTCTATGGCTACACCTTC. Its translation is CASSSGTLYGYTF. Based on the CDR3 plus reference TRBV5-5 and TRBJ1-2, the full variable domain is DAGVTQSPTHLIKTRGQQVTLRCSPISGHKSVSWYQQVLGQGPQFIFQYYEKEERGRGNFPDRFSARQFPNYSSELNVNALLLGDSALYLCASSSGTLYGYTFGSGTRLTVV.

V is TRBV11-2 and J is TRBJ1-1, with 8 bases lining up with TRBD1. Germline V gives CDR1 SGHAT, CDR2 FQNNGV. The V gene end was trimmed by 5 bases and the J gene end by 6 bases; junction bases not matched to a gene: 5. This CDR3 contains 13 residues. This CDR3 reads CASSPRDRSEAFF. In DNA, the CDR3 is TGTGCCAGCAGCCCTCGGGACAGGTCTGAAGCTTTCTTT.

This clone was counted between two and nine times. The chain joins TRBV7-9 to TRBJ2-1; perhaps TRBD2 as D (5 bases). This CDR3 spans 16 amino acids. Germline CDR1 SEHNR, CDR2 FQNEAQ (reference sequence). The V end lost 2 bases, the J end lost 0 bases, and 11 bases lay between the germline ends. CDR3 residues: CASSLMASLSYNEQFF. The CDR3 nucleotides read TGTGCCAGCAGCTTAATGGCTAGCCTCTCCTACAATGAGCAGTTCTTC. The complete variable domain, with remaining parts taken from reference TRBV7-9 and TRBJ2-1, reads DTGVSQNPRHKITKRGQNVTFRCDPISEHNRLYWYRQTLGQGPEFLTYFQNEAQLEKSRLLSDRFSAERPKGSFSTLEIQRTEQGDSAMYLCASSLMASLSYNEQFFGPGTRLTVL.

The V call is TRBV3-1 (or the pseudogene TRBV3-2), the J call TRBJ2-5; unclear D gene. The CDR3 loop spans 18 amino acids. Trimming took off 0 bases at V and 1 base at J, with 18 bases between the two ends. Germline CDR1 is LGHDT and CDR2 is YNNKEL (reference sequence). DNA of the CDR3: TGTGCCAGCAGCCAAGATACAAACCTTGCGAACTCCCAAGAGACCCAGTACTTC. Its protein is CASSQDTNLANSQETQYF.

This chain connects TRBV6-5 to TRBJ1-1; D call uncertain. Germline V CDR1 and CDR2: MNHEY, SVGAGI. The V and J ends lost 5 bases and 11 bases respectively, with 12 bases between them. The CDR3 covers 11 residues. CDR3 bases: TGTGCCAGCAGTAACGACCGACGGGCTTTCTTT. The encoded protein is CASSNDRRAFF.

The chain links TRBV7-2 to TRBJ1-1; D gene ambiguous. Per the germline V gene, CDR1 is SGHTA and CDR2 is FQGNSA. The CDR3 sequence is 15 residues long. The V end was cut by 5 bases, the J end by 0 bases, with 13 bases between. This CDR3 reads CASSLRGGLNTEAFF. Written as DNA, the CDR3 is TGTGCCAGCAGCCTCCGCGGAGGGTTGAACACTGAAGCTTTCTTT.

This chain uses TRBV5-8 with TRBJ2-7, with 8 bases lining up with TRBD2. Germline V gene data show CDR1 as SGHTS and CDR2 as YDEGEE. The V gene end was trimmed by 6 bases and the J gene end by 1 base; junction bases not matched to a gene: 6. This CDR3 is built from 14 residues. CDR3 DNA sequence: TGTGCCAGCATCCGTCCGGGGGGGTCCTACGAGCAGTACTTC. It translates to CASIRPGGSYEQYF. Full variable domain (remainder filled in from reference TRBV5-8 and TRBJ2-7): EAGVTQSPTHLIKTRGQQATLRCSPISGHTSVYWYQQALGLGLQFLLWYDEGEERNRGNFPPRFSGRQFPNYSSELNVNALELEDSALYLCASIRPGGSYEQYFGPGTRLTVT.

The chain has TRBV25-1 and TRBJ1-1, with a weak D call TRBD1 (5 bases). Germline V lookup: CDR1 MGHDK, CDR2 SYGVNS. This CDR3 is 14 amino acids long. Trimming stripped 7 bases from V and 4 bases from J, with 16 bases between. The CDR3 DNA sequence: TGTGCCAGCAAAGACGTCAGGGTGGGCACTGAAGCTTTCTTT. It is translated as CASKDVRVGTEAFF. The whole variable domain, filled in from reference TRBV25-1 and TRBJ1-1, reads EADIYQTPRYLVIGTGKKITLECSQTMGHDKMYWYQQDPGMELHLIHYSYGVNSTEKGDLSSESTVSRIRTEHFPLTLESARPSHTSQYLCASKDVRVGTEAFFGQGTRLTVV.

The V call is TRBV10-1, the J call TRBJ2-2; unclear D gene. This CDR3 region has 13 residues. The ends were cut back, 4 bases at V and 6 bases at J, with 9 bases in the middle. Per the germline V gene, CDR1 is WNHNN and CDR2 is SYGVQD (reference sequence). As DNA, the CDR3 is TGCGCCAGCAGTGCCCTGGCGGCCGGGGAGCTGTTTTTT. Protein sequence: CASSALAAGELFF.

The chain recombines TRBV3-1 (or the pseudogene TRBV3-2) with TRBJ1-2, with 11 bases matching TRBD1. Trimming cost V 0 bases and J 6 bases; bases outside gene matches: 3. This CDR3 has 15 amino acids. Germline CDR1 is LGHDT and CDR2 is YNNKEL (reference sequence). The CDR3 sequence is CASSQEWDRGNGYTF. The CDR3 region has the DNA TGTGCCAGCAGCCAAGAATGGGACAGGGGGAATGGCTACACCTTC.

This chain connects TRBV2 to TRBJ1-1; no clear D. V shed 8 bases and J shed 0 bases, with 10 bases lying between them. The CDR3 sequence is 13 residues long. Per the germline V gene, CDR1 is SNHLY and CDR2 is FYNNEI. The CDR3 spells CASDGQMNTEAFF. The DNA of the CDR3 is TGTGCCAGCGACGGCCAAATGAACACTGAAGCTTTCTTT.

V and J are TRBV4-1 and TRBJ2-3; 10 bases are a match to TRBD2. From germline, CDR1 is MGHRA and CDR2 YSYEKL. The CDR3 has 17 amino acids. The V gene end was trimmed by 7 bases and the J gene end by 0 bases; junction bases not matched to a gene: 10. CDR3 protein: CASTLGAGGLSTDTQYF. The CDR3 DNA is TGCGCCAGCACCCTGGGAGCGGGGGGGTTAAGCACAGATACGCAGTATTTT.

The chain employs TRBV3-1 (or the pseudogene TRBV3-2) and TRBJ1-2; 7 bases match TRBD1. The V segment lost 0 bases and the J segment 1 base; nucleotides outside the gene matches: 5. Looked up from germline, CDR1 is LGHDT and CDR2 is YNNKEL (reference sequence). This CDR3 region has 16 residues. The CDR3: CASSQDSGGRNYGYTF. The CDR3 bases are TGTGCCAGCAGCCAAGATTCAGGGGGTCGTAACTATGGCTACACCTTC.